This TCR beta chain was retrieved from a study of OX40 agonist ivuxolimab in advanced cancers. Study-level results: Patients with a partial response at 0.1-3.0 mg/kg had among the lowest clonal expansion.

TCRdb's copy holds only in-frame clones and misses some; the assay was immunoSEQ multiplex PCR. The table has more than 50,000 clones, 86% seen once. As for this clone: Its antigen remains unidentified.

CDR1 MDHEN and CDR2 SYDVKM come from the germline V gene. Trimming removed 3 bases from V and 5 bases from J; junction bases left unmatched: 13. The CDR3 has 17 residues. This TCR derives from an adult with an advanced solid tumor such as melanoma, head and neck, liver or kidney cancer. The material sequenced was CD4+ or CD8+ T cells sorted from blood, taken in a trial of the OX40 agonist ivuxolimab. This chain uses TRBV28 with TRBJ1-1, with TRBD1 identical over 9 bases. For the CDR3, the DNA is TGTGCCAGCAGTTTTTATCAGCCCGCCGGGACAGGGACTGAAGCTTTCTTT. This sequence encodes CASSFYQPAGTGTEAFF.